Listed below are T cell receptor beta chains from one sample, sequenced in a study of tumor and adjacent non-tumor tissue in lung cancer. Using its own MiXCR run on the multiplex PCR reads, TCRdb lists one record per CDR3 protein. The top ten hold around two fifths of the sample, which has tens of thousands of distinct CDR3 sequences, about 80% seen once. Input material: distant non-tumor lung tissue. Source of these receptors: a man in his 70s with non-small cell lung cancer. Each CDR3 is given with its conserved first and last residue. Each record gives: CDR3 DNA, CDR3 protein, D gene, J gene, V gene, clone size. The D gene is left open where the match is weak. Only part of the rows carry a size: once, few, many, or a class if the clone is expanded.

TGTGCCAGCAGCTTGTCGACTAGCGGGAACAATGAGCAGTTCTTC CASSLSTSGNNEQFF TRBD2 TRBJ2-1 TRBV5-4 many
TGTGCCAGCAGTTACGACATTATAGATACGCAGTATTTT CASSYDIIDTQYF . TRBJ2-3 TRBV6-2/TRBV6-3 .
TGTGCCAGCAGCTTACAGGGAGTAGTCAATAAACAGTTCTTC CASSLQGVVNKQFF . TRBJ2-1 TRBV11-2 .
TGTGCCAGCAGTTACATCCCATCACAATCGGGAGGAAACTACGAGCAGTACTTC CASSYIPSQSGGNYEQYF TRBD2 TRBJ2-7 TRBV6-2/TRBV6-3 .
TGCAGCGGGACGGAAGATGAAAAATTGTCTTTT CSGTEDEKLSF . TRBJ1-4 TRBV29-1 .
TGCGCCAGCAGCCACAAACTAGCAGATTACAATGGGCAGTTCTTC CASSHKLADYNGQFF . TRBJ2-1 TRBV4-3 .
TGTACCAGCAGCCAGTGGGGCACATACTATGGCTACAACTTC CTSSQWGTYYGYNF . TRBJ1-2 TRBV12-3/TRBV12-4 .
TGTGCCAGCAGTCGCGGGAGCTCCTACAATGAGCAGTTCTTC CASSRGSSYNEQFF TRBD2 TRBJ2-1 TRBV28 many
TGCGCCGGCAGCCAATCACTAGGGGGGGAGGGTGCAGATACGCAGTATTTT CAGSQSLGGEGADTQYF . TRBJ2-3 TRBV4-3 .
TGTGCCAGCACCCGTCGGGAAGTAAGCACAGATACGCAGTATTTT CASTRREVSTDTQYF . TRBJ2-3 TRBV11-3 hyperexpanded
TGCGCCAGCTGGCAGAACTATTGCTACACCTTC CASWQNYCYTF . TRBJ1-2 TRBV6-1 .
TGTGCCAGTAGCTTAGATGGAGGGGGCATGTACGAGCAGTACTTC CASSLDGGGMYEQYF . TRBJ2-7 TRBV11-2 .
TGTGCCAGCTCACCCCCCCGGGCAGGTTCGGATACGCAGTATTTT CASSPPRAGSDTQYF . TRBJ2-3 TRBV18 few
TGTGCCAGCAGTCAAGTGCGCGGGAGCGACATTGAGCAGTTCTTC CASSQVRGSDIEQFF TRBD2 TRBJ2-1 TRBV4-2 .
TGCGCCAGCAGCTTATTCCCGGGGATAGCCCTGGCCTACGAGCAGTCCTTC CASSLFPGIALAYEQSF . TRBJ2-7 TRBV5-1 .
TGTGCCAGCAACCTGACAGGGGTAGGGTATGGATACACCTTC CASNLTGVGYGYTF TRBD1 TRBJ1-2 TRBV12-3/TRBV12-4 .
TGTGCCAGCAATAGTAAGACAGGGGGATCCTACGTGCAGCACTTC CASNSKTGGSYVQHF TRBD1 TRBJ2-7 TRBV6-2/TRBV6-3 .
TGTGCCATGAGTTTAGTGGGCACAGGGGTTGCCGGTGAGCTGTTTTTT CAMSLVGTGVAGELFF TRBD1 TRBJ2-2 TRBV11-2 once
TGCGCGAGCAGCCCCTACGGTGGGACAGCAACTAATGAAAAACTGTTATTT CASSPYGGTATNEKLLF TRBD1 TRBJ1-4 TRBV5-1 .
TGTGCCAGCAGTCCCCAACTTAAGATCCAGTACTTC CASSPQLKIQYF . TRBJ2-5 TRBV6-2/TRBV6-3 .
TGTGCCAGGAGCTTATTGGGCACAGGGGTTGCCGGGGAGCTGTATTTT CARSLLGTGVAGELYF TRBD1 TRBJ2-2 TRBV11-2 .
TGTGCCACCAGTTACTGGTGGGGAGGGGGTCAAGAGACCCAGTACTTC CATSYWWGGGQETQYF . TRBJ2-5 TRBV6-5 .
TGTGTCAACAGACTAACTAGCGGGAGCACAGATACGCGGTATTTT CVNRLTSGSTDTRYF TRBD2 TRBJ2-3 TRBV6-5 .
TGCAGTGCTTGGGGGGGCCCTGAAAGACCTCAGCATTTT CSAWGGPERPQHF . TRBJ1-5 TRBV20-1 .
TGTGCCAGCAGTCCGCTAACTAGCGGCAAAAACAGTGAGCAGCTCTTC CASSPLTSGKNSEQLF TRBD2 TRBJ2-1 TRBV11-1 few
TGTGCCAGTGCTTCCGGCTGGGGGCGGGAGACCGAGTTCTTC CASASGWGRETEFF . TRBJ2-5 TRBV11-3 .
TGCGCCAGCAGCTTGGAGACGGTATACACTGAAGCTTTCTTT CASSLETVYTEAFF . TRBJ1-1 TRBV5-1 many
TGCAGCGTGACGCGGGGACTAGCTCCCGGGGAGCTGTTTTTT CSVTRGLAPGELFF TRBD2 TRBJ2-2 TRBV29-1 .
TGTACCAGCAGCATAAGACAGGTAGCCACGGGGGAGCTGTTTTTT CTSSIRQVATGELFF . TRBJ2-2 TRBV11-2 .
TGTGCCGGCAGCTTAGCCTTAGCGTCGAGCTCCTACGAGCAGTACTTC CAGSLALASSSYEQYF . TRBJ2-7 TRBV7-8 .
TGTGCCAGCAGTGGGAAGGGCAGAGATTGGAAAGAGACCCAGTACTTC CASSGKGRDWKETQYF . TRBJ2-5 TRBV25-1 few
TGTGCCAGCAGCTTAGATGCGGTTCGGCCCCAGGATTTT CASSLDAVRPQDF . TRBJ1-5 TRBV11-3 .
TGTGCCAGCAACCCCGGACAGGTGTACTACGAGCGGTACTTC CASNPGQVYYERYF TRBD1 TRBJ2-7 TRBV6-6 .
TGTGTCAGCAGCTTAACGGCTAGCGGGTACCTTCCCTACGAGCAGTACTTC CVSSLTASGYLPYEQYF TRBD2 TRBJ2-7 TRBV7-2 .
TGTGTCAGCAGCAGCCGACGTAGCGGTAATGAGGAGACCCAGTACTTC CVSSSRRSGNEETQYF . TRBJ2-5 TRBV4-2 once
TGTTCCAGCAGCTTATATAGTTATGGCTACACCTTC CSSSLYSYGYTF . TRBJ1-2 TRBV11-2 .
TGTGCCAGCACCCCGGACAGGGCAAATGAAAAACTGTTTTTT CASTPDRANEKLFF TRBD1 TRBJ1-4 TRBV5-4 many
TGCGCCAGTAGCCAAGATCCCTTGCGGGGGCAACAAGAGACCCAGTACTTC CASSQDPLRGQQETQYF . TRBJ2-5 TRBV4-1 .
TGTGCCAGCAGTTTTCCCAGGGGCATTGGCTACACCTTC CASSFPRGIGYTF . TRBJ1-2 TRBV12-3/TRBV12-4 .
TGTGTCAGCAGTTACCTTGGCGGGAGTAAGTACGAGCAGTATTTC CVSSYLGGSKYEQYF TRBD2 TRBJ2-7 TRBV6-2/TRBV6-3 .
TGTGCCATCAGCTTAGTTTCGGTCAACACCGGGGAGTTGTTTTTT CAISLVSVNTGELFF . TRBJ2-2 TRBV7-8 .
TGCGCCAGCAGCATACCAACAGGGGTCAGGACTGAAGCTTTCTTT CASSIPTGVRTEAFF TRBD1 TRBJ1-1 TRBV5-1 .
TGCGCCAGTAGGGACACAGTGAACACCGGGGAGCTGTTTTTT CASRDTVNTGELFF . TRBJ2-2 TRBV10-1 .
TGTGTCAGCAGTTTAGCCCTATTGGCGCGGGGGCTGAAGGAGACCCAGAACTTC CVSSLALLARGLKETQNF . TRBJ2-5 TRBV12-3/TRBV12-4 .
TGTGCCAGCAGCCTGCGGACGGAGAACACTGAAGCTTTCTTT CASSLRTENTEAFF . TRBJ1-1 TRBV6-6 many
TGTGCCAGCAGCCTACTGACTAGCGGGAGTTACTATGAACAGTTCTTC CASSLLTSGSYYEQFF TRBD2 TRBJ2-1 TRBV11-2 .
TGTGCCATCAGGATCGGGCGGGGCCCTTTGTCAGGGACCCAGTACTTC CAIRIGRGPLSGTQYF . TRBJ2-5 TRBV10-3 .
TGCGCCAGCCTCGAGGCGAACACCGGGGAGCTGTTTTTT CASLEANTGELFF . TRBJ2-2 TRBV5-1 .
TGTGCCAGCACCGAGGGGGTAGCAGGAGGGACTGAGCAGTTCTTC CASTEGVAGGTEQFF . TRBJ2-1 TRBV12-3/TRBV12-4 .
TGTGCCAGCAGCACTCTGGGACTAGTGACAGGGGAGCTGTTTTTT CASSTLGLVTGELFF TRBD2 TRBJ2-2 TRBV5-4 .
TGTGCCAGCAGTTACACTCAGACTAGCGGGAGGGGGGAGCAGTTCTTC CASSYTQTSGRGEQFF TRBD2 TRBJ2-1 TRBV6-5 .
TGTGCCAGCATTCGTCCCGGGACAGAGATAGGCTCTGGAAACACCATATATTTT CASIRPGTEIGSGNTIYF TRBD1 TRBJ1-3 TRBV12-3/TRBV12-4 .
TGTACCGGCACCCGTCGGGAAGTAAAGACAGATACGCAGTATTTT CTGTRREVKTDTQYF . TRBJ2-3 TRBV11-3 .
TGTGCCAGCAACGGTTCCCCGTCTGAAGCTTTCTTT CASNGSPSEAFF . TRBJ1-1 TRBV12-3/TRBV12-4 .
TGCGCCAGCAGCAACAATGGTTCACCCCTCCATTTT CASSNNGSPLHF . TRBJ1-6 TRBV7-9 .
TGCAGTGCTAGAGATGATCGGGGGCCGGGGAATGAACAGTTCTTC CSARDDRGPGNEQFF . TRBJ2-1 TRBV20-1 .
TGTGCCAGCAGTCACTCCTGGGACACAGAAACGCAGTATTTT CASSHSWDTETQYF . TRBJ2-3 TRBV6-5 once
TGTGCCAGCAGCCTAAGGGGTCTAGCGGGAGGGCGAGATACGCAGTATTTT CASSLRGLAGGRDTQYF TRBD2 TRBJ2-3 TRBV11-3 few
TGCAGCGCTAGGACTAGCGAGATGGTGTTTTTC CSARTSEMVFF TRBD2 TRBJ2-7 TRBV29-1 .